This T cell receptor (beta chain) is drawn from a study of T cells and Merkel cell carcinoma outcomes. The CDR3 is made up of 13 amino acids. Per germline, CDR1 SGHDN and CDR2 FVKESK. Between the trimmed V and J ends, which lost 1 base and 7 bases, there was a span of 10 bases. Study-wide results and limits: In Merkel cell carcinoma, repertoire and T-cell density reportedly predicted outcomes.

The repertoire was sequenced with immunoSEQ multiplex PCR; TCRdb's copy has only in-frame clones and lacks some. The profile shows roughly 14,000 clones, around 87% of them singletons. In the case of this clone: Its specificity is unknown.

The sequencing input was tumor tissue from Merkel cell carcinoma. The sequence was collected from a human donor with Merkel cell carcinoma. The V call is TRBV14, the J call TRBJ2-5; no reliable D call. CDR3 DNA: TGTGCCAGCAGCCAAGTGGGCGAGTCGACCCAGTACTTC. Amino acid sequence: CASSQVGESTQYF.